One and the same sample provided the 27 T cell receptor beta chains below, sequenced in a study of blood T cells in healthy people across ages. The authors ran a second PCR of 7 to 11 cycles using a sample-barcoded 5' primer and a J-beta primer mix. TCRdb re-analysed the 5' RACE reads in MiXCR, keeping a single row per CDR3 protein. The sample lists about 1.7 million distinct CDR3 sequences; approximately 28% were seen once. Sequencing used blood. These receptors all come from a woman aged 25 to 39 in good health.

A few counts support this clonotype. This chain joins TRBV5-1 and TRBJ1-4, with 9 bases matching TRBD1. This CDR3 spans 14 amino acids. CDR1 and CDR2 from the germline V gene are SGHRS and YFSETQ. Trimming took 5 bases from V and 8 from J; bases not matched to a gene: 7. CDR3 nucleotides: TGCGCCAGCAGGGCACAGGGGGCGAACGAAAAACTGTTTTTT. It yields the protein CASRAQGANEKLFF.

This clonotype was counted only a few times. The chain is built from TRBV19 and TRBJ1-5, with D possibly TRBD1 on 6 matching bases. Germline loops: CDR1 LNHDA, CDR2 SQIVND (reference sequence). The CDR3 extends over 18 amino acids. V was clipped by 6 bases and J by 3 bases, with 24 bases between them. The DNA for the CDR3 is TGTGCCAGTAGACCGCCCGCGGGTTTGGGGGCAGTCAATCAGCCCCAGCATTTT. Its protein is CASRPPAGLGAVNQPQHF.

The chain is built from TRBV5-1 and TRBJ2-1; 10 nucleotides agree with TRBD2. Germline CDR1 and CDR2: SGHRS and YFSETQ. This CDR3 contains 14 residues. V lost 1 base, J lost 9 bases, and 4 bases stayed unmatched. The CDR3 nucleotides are TGCGCCAGCAGCTTGACAGCGGGGGGGGGTGAGCAGTTCTTC. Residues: CASSLTAGGGEQFF.

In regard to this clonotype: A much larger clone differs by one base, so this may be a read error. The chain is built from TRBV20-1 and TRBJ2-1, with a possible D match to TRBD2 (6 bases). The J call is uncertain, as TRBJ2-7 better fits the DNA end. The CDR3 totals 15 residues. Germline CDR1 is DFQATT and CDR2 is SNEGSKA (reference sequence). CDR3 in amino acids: CSAVTVAEPYNEQYF. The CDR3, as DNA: TGCAGTGCTGTGACTGTAGCGGAACCCTACAATGAGCAGTACTTC.

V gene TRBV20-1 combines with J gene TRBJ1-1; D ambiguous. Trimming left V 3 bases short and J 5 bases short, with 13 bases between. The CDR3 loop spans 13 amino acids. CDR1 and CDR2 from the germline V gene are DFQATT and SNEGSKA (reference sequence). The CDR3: CSASRETGTEAFF. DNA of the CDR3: TGCAGTGCTAGTCGTGAAACGGGGACTGAAGCTTTCTTT.

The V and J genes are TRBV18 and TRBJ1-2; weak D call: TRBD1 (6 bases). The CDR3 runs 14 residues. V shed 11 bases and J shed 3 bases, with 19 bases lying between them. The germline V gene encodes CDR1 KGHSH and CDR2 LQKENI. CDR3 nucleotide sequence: TGTGCCTCACTCTCGGTGGACAGAGACTATGGCTACACCTTC. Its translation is CASLSVDRDYGYTF.

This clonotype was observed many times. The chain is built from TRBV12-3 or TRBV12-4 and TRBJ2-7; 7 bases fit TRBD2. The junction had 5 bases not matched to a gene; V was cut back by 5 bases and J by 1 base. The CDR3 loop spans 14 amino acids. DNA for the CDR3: TGTGCCAGCAGTCCTCCAGCGGGATCCTACGAGCAGTACTTC. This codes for CASSPPAGSYEQYF.

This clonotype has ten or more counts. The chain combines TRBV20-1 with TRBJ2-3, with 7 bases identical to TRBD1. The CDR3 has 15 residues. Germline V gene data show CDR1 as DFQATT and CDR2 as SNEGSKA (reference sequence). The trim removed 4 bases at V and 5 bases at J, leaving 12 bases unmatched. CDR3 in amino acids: CSAITGERFRDTQYF. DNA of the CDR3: TGCAGTGCTATTACAGGGGAGAGGTTTAGAGATACGCAGTATTTT.

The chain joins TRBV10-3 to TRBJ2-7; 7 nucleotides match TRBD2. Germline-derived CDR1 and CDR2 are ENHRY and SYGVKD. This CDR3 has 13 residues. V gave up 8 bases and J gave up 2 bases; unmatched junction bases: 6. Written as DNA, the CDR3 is TGTGCCATCTCCGCGGGGGATCCCTACGAGCAGTACTTC. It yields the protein CAISAGDPYEQYF.

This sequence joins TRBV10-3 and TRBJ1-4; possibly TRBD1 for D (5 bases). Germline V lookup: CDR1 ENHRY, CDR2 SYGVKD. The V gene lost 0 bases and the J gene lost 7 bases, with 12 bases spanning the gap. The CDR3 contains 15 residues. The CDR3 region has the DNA TGTGCCATCAGTGAGTCGGCGGGGGAAGCTGAAAAACTGTTTTTT. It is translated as CAISESAGEAEKLFF.

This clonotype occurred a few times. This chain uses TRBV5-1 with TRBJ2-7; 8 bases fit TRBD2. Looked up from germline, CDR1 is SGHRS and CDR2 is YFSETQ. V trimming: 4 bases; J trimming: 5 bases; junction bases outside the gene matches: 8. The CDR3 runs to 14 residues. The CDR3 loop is CASSTSGSGDEQYF. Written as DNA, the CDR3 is TGCGCCAGCAGCACCAGCGGGAGTGGCGACGAGCAGTACTTC. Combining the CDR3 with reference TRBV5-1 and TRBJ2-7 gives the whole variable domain KAGVTQTPRYLIKTRGQQVTLSCSPISGHRSVSWYQQTPGQGLQFLFEYFSETQRNKGNFPGRFSGRQFSNSRSEMNVSTLELGDSALYLCASSTSGSGDEQYFGPGTRLTVT.

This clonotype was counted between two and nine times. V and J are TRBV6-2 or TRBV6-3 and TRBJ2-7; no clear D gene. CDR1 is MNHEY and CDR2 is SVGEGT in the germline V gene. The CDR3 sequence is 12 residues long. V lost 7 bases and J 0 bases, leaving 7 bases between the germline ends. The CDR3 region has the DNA TGTGCCAGCAAAGAGGCCTCCTACGAGCAGTACTTC. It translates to CASKEASYEQYF.

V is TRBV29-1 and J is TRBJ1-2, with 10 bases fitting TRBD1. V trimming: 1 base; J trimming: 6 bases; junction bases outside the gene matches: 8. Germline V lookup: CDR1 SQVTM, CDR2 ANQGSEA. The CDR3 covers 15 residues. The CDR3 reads CSVEVIDRGRNGYTF. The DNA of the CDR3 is TGCAGCGTTGAAGTCATAGACAGGGGGCGGAATGGCTACACCTTC.

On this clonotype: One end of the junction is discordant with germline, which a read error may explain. The CDR3 region is CANSPSGGGYTF. The CDR3 bases are TGTGCCAACTCACCATCGGGGGGTGGCTACACCTTC. This rearrangement joins TRBV18 to TRBJ1-2, with D tentatively TRBD1 (5 bases). Germline values: CDR1 KGHSH, CDR2 LQKENI. CDR3 length: 12 residues.

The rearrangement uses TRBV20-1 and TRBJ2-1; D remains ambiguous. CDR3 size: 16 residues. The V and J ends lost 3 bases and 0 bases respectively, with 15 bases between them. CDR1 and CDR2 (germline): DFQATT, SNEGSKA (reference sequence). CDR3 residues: CSASSYATSSYNEQFF. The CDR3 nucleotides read TGCAGTGCTAGTTCTTACGCCACGAGCTCCTACAATGAGCAGTTCTTC.

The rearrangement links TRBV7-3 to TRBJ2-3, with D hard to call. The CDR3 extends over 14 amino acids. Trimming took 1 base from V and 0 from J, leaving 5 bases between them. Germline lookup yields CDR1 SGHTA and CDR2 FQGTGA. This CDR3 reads CASSLNPSTDTQYF. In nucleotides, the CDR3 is TGTGCCAGCAGCTTAAATCCCAGCACAGATACGCAGTATTTT. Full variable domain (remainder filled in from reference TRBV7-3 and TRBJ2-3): GAGVSQTPSNKVTEKGKYVELRCDPISGHTALYWYRQSLGQGPEFLIYFQGTGAADDSGLPNDRFFAVRPEGSVSTLKIQRTERGDSAVYLCASSLNPSTDTQYFGPGTRLTVL.

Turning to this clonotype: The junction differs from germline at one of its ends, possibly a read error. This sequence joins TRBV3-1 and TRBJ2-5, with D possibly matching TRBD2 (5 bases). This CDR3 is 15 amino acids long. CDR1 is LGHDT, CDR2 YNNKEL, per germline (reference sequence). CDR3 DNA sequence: TGTGCCAACAGCTTCCCCCCAGCGGTCCAAGAGACCCAGTACTTC. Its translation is CANSFPPAVQETQYF.

CDR3 in DNA: TGTGCCAGCAGCTTGTACCCTGGCAACGAGCAGTACTTC. It encodes CASSLYPGNEQYF. The chain employs TRBV11-2 and TRBJ2-7, with D hard to call. The CDR3 is 13 residues long. The V end lost 3 bases, the J end lost 5 bases, and 11 bases lay between the germline ends. In germline, CDR1 is SGHAT, CDR2 FQNNGV.

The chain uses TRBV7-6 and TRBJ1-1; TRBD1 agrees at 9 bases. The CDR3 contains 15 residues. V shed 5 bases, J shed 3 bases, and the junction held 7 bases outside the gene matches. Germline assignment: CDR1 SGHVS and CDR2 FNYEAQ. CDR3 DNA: TGTGCCAGCAGCCCGAGACAGGGGGTGGACACTGAAGCTTTCTTT. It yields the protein CASSPRQGVDTEAFF.

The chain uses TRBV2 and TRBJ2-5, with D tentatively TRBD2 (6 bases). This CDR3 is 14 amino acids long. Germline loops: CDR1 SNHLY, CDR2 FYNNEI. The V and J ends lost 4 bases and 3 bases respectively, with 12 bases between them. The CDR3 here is CASSGRLGEETQYF. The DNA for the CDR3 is TGTGCCAGCAGTGGAAGACTAGGTGAAGAGACCCAGTACTTC.

The CDR3 sequence is CASSEARYTGELFF. CDR3 coding DNA: TGTGCCAGCAGTGAAGCGCGATACACCGGGGAGCTGTTTTTT. This chain uses TRBV6-1 with TRBJ2-2; unclear D gene. CDR1 is MNHNS and CDR2 is SASEGT in the germline V gene. The V gene lost 0 bases and the J gene lost 3 bases, with 5 bases spanning the gap. CDR3 length: 14 amino acids.

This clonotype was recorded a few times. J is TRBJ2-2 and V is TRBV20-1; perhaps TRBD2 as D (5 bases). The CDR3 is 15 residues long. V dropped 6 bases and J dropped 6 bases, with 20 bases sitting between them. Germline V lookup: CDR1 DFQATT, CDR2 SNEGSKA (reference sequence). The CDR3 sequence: CSAQEGADVAGELFF. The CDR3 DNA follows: TGCAGTGCCCAAGAGGGAGCGGATGTCGCCGGGGAGCTGTTTTTT.

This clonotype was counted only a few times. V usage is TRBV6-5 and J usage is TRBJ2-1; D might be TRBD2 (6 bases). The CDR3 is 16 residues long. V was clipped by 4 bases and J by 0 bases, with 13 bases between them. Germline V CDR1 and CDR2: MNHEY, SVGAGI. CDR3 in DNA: TGTGCCAGCAGTTCCCTCTTCGGGAGCTCCTACAATGAGCAGTTCTTC. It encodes CASSSLFGSSYNEQFF.

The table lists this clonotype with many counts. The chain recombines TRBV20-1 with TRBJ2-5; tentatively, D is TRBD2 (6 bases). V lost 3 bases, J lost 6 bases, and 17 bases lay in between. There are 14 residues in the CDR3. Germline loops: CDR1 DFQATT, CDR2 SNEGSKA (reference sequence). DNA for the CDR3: TGCAGTGCTAGTTGGGCCTCTGGAGGGCAGACCCAGTACTTC. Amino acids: CSASWASGGQTQYF.

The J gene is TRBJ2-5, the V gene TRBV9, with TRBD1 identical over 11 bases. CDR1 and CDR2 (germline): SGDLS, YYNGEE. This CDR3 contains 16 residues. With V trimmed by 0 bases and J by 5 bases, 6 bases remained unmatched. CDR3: CASSVAGQGVGETQYF. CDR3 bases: TGTGCCAGCAGCGTAGCGGGACAGGGGGTTGGGGAGACCCAGTACTTC.

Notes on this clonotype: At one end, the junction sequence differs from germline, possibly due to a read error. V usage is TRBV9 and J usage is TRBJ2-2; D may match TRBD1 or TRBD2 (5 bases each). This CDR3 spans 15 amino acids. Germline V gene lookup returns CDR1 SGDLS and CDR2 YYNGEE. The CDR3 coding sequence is TGTGCCAGCAGCCTCGGACGTACGGACACCGGGGAGCGGTTTTTT. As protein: CASSLGRTDTGERFF.

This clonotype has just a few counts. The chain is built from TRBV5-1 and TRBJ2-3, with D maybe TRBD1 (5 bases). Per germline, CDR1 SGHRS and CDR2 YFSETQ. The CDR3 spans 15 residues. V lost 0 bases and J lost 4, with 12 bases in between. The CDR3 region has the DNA TGCGCCAGCAGCTTGGAAATAATAGGGGCAGATACGCAGTATTTT. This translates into CASSLEIIGADTQYF.